This is a list of T cell receptor beta chains from one sample in a study of T cells and Merkel cell carcinoma outcomes. Some clones are missing from TCRdb's copy, which holds only in-frame ones; the method was immunoSEQ multiplex PCR. This repertoire shows some 21,000 clones, around 79% found once; its top ten account for approximately 2.8%. The specimen was tumor tissue from Merkel cell carcinoma. All receptors come from a human donor with Merkel cell carcinoma. Each CDR3 is given with its conserved first and last residue. D genes are given only for firm matches. Size tells how often a clone was seen (once, few, many) or the class of an expanded clone, and some rows leave it out.

clone_size: few; cdr3_length: 15; d_call: TRBD1; v_call: TRBV7-6; j_call: TRBJ1-2; cdr3_aa: CASSLEAGGPYGYTF; cdr3_nt: TGTGCCAGCAGCTTAGAGGCAGGGGGCCCGTATGGCTACACCTTC
clone_size: NA; cdr3_length: 14; d_call: TRBD1; v_call: TRBV27; j_call: TRBJ2-3; cdr3_aa: CASSTRDSSDTQYF; cdr3_nt: TGTGCCAGCAGTACTCGGGACAGTAGTGATACGCAGTATTTT
clone_size: NA; cdr3_length: 15; d_call: NA; v_call: TRBV7-6; j_call: TRBJ2-5; cdr3_aa: CASSLILPNEETQYF; cdr3_nt: TGTGCCAGCAGCTTAATCTTGCCTAACGAGGAGACCCAGTACTTC
clone_size: NA; cdr3_length: 12; d_call: NA; v_call: TRBV18; j_call: TRBJ2-2; cdr3_aa: CASSPDTGELFF; cdr3_nt: TGTGCCAGCTCACCGGACACCGGGGAGCTGTTTTTT
clone_size: NA; cdr3_length: 13; d_call: NA; v_call: TRBV7-9; j_call: TRBJ2-7; cdr3_aa: CASSTLAFYEQYF; cdr3_nt: TGTGCCAGCAGCACTCTCGCTTTCTACGAGCAGTACTTC
clone_size: NA; cdr3_length: 17; d_call: TRBD1; v_call: TRBV4-1; j_call: TRBJ2-5; cdr3_aa: CASSQEKFVQGQETQYF; cdr3_nt: TGCGCCAGCAGCCAAGAGAAGTTCGTACAGGGGCAAGAGACCCAGTACTTC
clone_size: NA; cdr3_length: 16; d_call: TRBD1; v_call: TRBV19; j_call: TRBJ2-2; cdr3_aa: CASSIDTPTGFEELFF; cdr3_nt: TGTGCCAGTAGTATAGATACCCCGACAGGGTTCGAGGAGCTGTTTTTT
clone_size: NA; cdr3_length: 15; d_call: NA; v_call: TRBV9; j_call: TRBJ2-3; cdr3_aa: CASSVLWGGTDTQYF; cdr3_nt: TGTGCCAGCAGCGTATTATGGGGGGGCACAGATACGCAGTATTTT
clone_size: NA; cdr3_length: 14; d_call: NA; v_call: TRBV5-1; j_call: TRBJ1-1; cdr3_aa: CASSWTSEGTEAFF; cdr3_nt: TGCGCCAGCAGCTGGACATCTGAGGGCACTGAAGCTTTCTTT
clone_size: NA; cdr3_length: 12; d_call: NA; v_call: TRBV29-1; j_call: TRBJ1-2; cdr3_aa: CSVPERIYGYTF; cdr3_nt: TGCAGCGTACCAGAAAGGATCTATGGCTACACCTTC
clone_size: NA; cdr3_length: 11; d_call: NA; v_call: TRBV19; j_call: TRBJ2-5; cdr3_aa: CASGSRETQYF; cdr3_nt: TGTGCCAGCGGAAGTAGGGAGACCCAGTACTTC
clone_size: once; cdr3_length: 15; d_call: NA; v_call: TRBV27; j_call: TRBJ1-2; cdr3_aa: CASSFRRPFDYGYTF; cdr3_nt: TGTGCCAGCAGTTTCAGACGACCTTTTGACTATGGCTACACCTTC
clone_size: NA; cdr3_length: 14; d_call: NA; v_call: TRBV11-2; j_call: TRBJ2-6; cdr3_aa: CASGGGRASNVLTF; cdr3_nt: TGTGCCAGCGGGGGGGGCCGGGCGTCCAACGTCCTGACTTTC
clone_size: NA; cdr3_length: 14; d_call: TRBD1; v_call: TRBV2; j_call: TRBJ1-6; cdr3_aa: CASTPGQGGSPLHF; cdr3_nt: TGTGCCAGCACCCCGGGACAGGGGGGTTCACCCCTCCACTTT
clone_size: once; cdr3_length: 15; d_call: TRBD1; v_call: TRBV4-1; j_call: TRBJ1-1; cdr3_aa: CASTSTGALDTEAFF; cdr3_nt: TGCGCCAGCACCTCGACAGGGGCTCTGGACACTGAAGCTTTCTTT
clone_size: once; cdr3_length: 13; d_call: NA; v_call: TRBV6-5; j_call: TRBJ2-7; cdr3_aa: CASSPGLPYEQYF; cdr3_nt: TGTGCCAGCAGTCCGGGACTCCCTTACGAGCAGTACTTC
clone_size: NA; cdr3_length: 13; d_call: NA; v_call: TRBV6-5; j_call: TRBJ1-6; cdr3_aa: CASSYVRDSPLHF; cdr3_nt: TGTGCCAGCAGTTACGTCAGGGATTCACCCCTCCACTTT
clone_size: NA; cdr3_length: 13; d_call: TRBD1; v_call: TRBV7-9; j_call: TRBJ2-7; cdr3_aa: CASSTGTGSEQYF; cdr3_nt: TGTGCCAGCAGCACCGGGACAGGGAGCGAGCAGTACTTC
clone_size: once; cdr3_length: 15; d_call: NA; v_call: TRBV10-3; j_call: TRBJ1-5; cdr3_aa: CAISDQQGVNQPQHF; cdr3_nt: TGTGCCATCAGTGACCAACAGGGAGTCAATCAGCCCCAGCATTTT
clone_size: once; cdr3_length: 17; d_call: TRBD2; v_call: TRBV2; j_call: TRBJ2-1; cdr3_aa: CASSEFKTSGSYNEQFF; cdr3_nt: TGTGCCAGCAGTGAATTCAAGACTAGCGGGTCCTACAATGAGCAGTTCTTC
clone_size: NA; cdr3_length: 16; d_call: TRBD2; v_call: TRBV18; j_call: TRBJ2-7; cdr3_aa: CASSPPLAGGLVEQYF; cdr3_nt: TGTGCCAGCTCACCACCACTAGCGGGAGGGCTGGTCGAGCAGTACTTC
clone_size: NA; cdr3_length: 14; d_call: NA; v_call: TRBV19; j_call: TRBJ2-2; cdr3_aa: CASRRTLNTGELFF; cdr3_nt: TGTGCCAGTAGGAGGACACTGAACACCGGGGAGCTGTTTTTT
clone_size: few; cdr3_length: 13; d_call: NA; v_call: TRBV6-1; j_call: TRBJ2-7; cdr3_aa: CASNPRNSYEQYF; cdr3_nt: TGTGCCAGCAACCCAAGGAACAGCTACGAGCAGTACTTC
clone_size: NA; cdr3_length: 15; d_call: NA; v_call: TRBV5-1; j_call: TRBJ1-6; cdr3_aa: CASSPSSGFRSPLHF; cdr3_nt: TGCGCCAGCAGCCCCTCTTCAGGGTTCCGGTCACCCCTCCACTTT
clone_size: NA; cdr3_length: 13; d_call: NA; v_call: TRBV6-5; j_call: TRBJ2-7; cdr3_aa: CASRQAGSYEQYF; cdr3_nt: TGTGCCAGCAGGCAGGCAGGATCCTACGAGCAGTACTTC
clone_size: once; cdr3_length: 14; d_call: NA; v_call: TRBV27; j_call: TRBJ2-1; cdr3_aa: CASSPTRLVDEQFF; cdr3_nt: TGTGCCAGCAGTCCGACCCGACTAGTGGATGAGCAGTTCTTC
clone_size: few; cdr3_length: 15; d_call: NA; v_call: TRBV18; j_call: TRBJ2-2; cdr3_aa: CASSPPGLNTGELFF; cdr3_nt: TGTGCCAGCTCACCACCGGGACTGAACACCGGGGAGCTGTTTTTT
clone_size: NA; cdr3_length: 14; d_call: NA; v_call: TRBV13; j_call: TRBJ1-1; cdr3_aa: CASRERRGATEAFF; cdr3_nt: TGTGCCAGCAGGGAACGGAGGGGAGCCACTGAAGCTTTCTTT
clone_size: NA; cdr3_length: 15; d_call: NA; v_call: TRBV2; j_call: TRBJ1-1; cdr3_aa: CASSEAERMNTEAFF; cdr3_nt: TGTGCCAGCAGTGAAGCGGAACGGATGAACACTGAAGCTTTCTTT
clone_size: once; cdr3_length: 14; d_call: NA; v_call: TRBV23-1; j_call: TRBJ2-7; cdr3_aa: CASRHRQDTYEQYF; cdr3_nt: TGCGCCAGCCGCCACCGTCAAGACACCTACGAGCAGTACTTC
clone_size: NA; cdr3_length: 15; d_call: NA; v_call: TRBV9; j_call: TRBJ2-4; cdr3_aa: CASSVGGRPKNIQYF; cdr3_nt: TGTGCCAGCAGCGTTGGTGGCCGACCCAAAAACATTCAGTACTTC
clone_size: NA; cdr3_length: 12; d_call: NA; v_call: TRBV18; j_call: TRBJ1-5; cdr3_aa: CASSRLYQPQHF; cdr3_nt: TGTGCCAGCTCACGACTTTATCAGCCCCAGCATTTT
clone_size: NA; cdr3_length: 16; d_call: TRBD2; v_call: TRBV18; j_call: TRBJ2-1; cdr3_aa: CASSPRGRSSYNEQFF; cdr3_nt: TGTGCCAGCTCACCGCGCGGGAGAAGCTCCTACAATGAGCAGTTCTTC
clone_size: NA; cdr3_length: 15; d_call: NA; v_call: TRBV15; j_call: TRBJ2-5; cdr3_aa: CATSRDRGTKGAQYF; cdr3_nt: TGTGCCACCAGCAGAGATAGGGGGACCAAGGGGGCCCAGTACTTC
clone_size: NA; cdr3_length: 15; d_call: TRBD1; v_call: TRBV5-1; j_call: TRBJ1-4; cdr3_aa: CASSPLGTGGEKLFF; cdr3_nt: TGCGCCAGCAGCCCCCTCGGGACAGGGGGTGAAAAACTGTTTTTT
clone_size: once; cdr3_length: 14; d_call: NA; v_call: TRBV6-6; j_call: TRBJ2-1; cdr3_aa: CASSYQRSYNEQFF; cdr3_nt: TGTGCCAGCAGTTACCAGCGATCCTACAATGAGCAGTTCTTC
clone_size: NA; cdr3_length: 11; d_call: TRBD1; v_call: TRBV6-5; j_call: TRBJ1-1; cdr3_aa: CASHRGTEAFF; cdr3_nt: TGTGCCAGCCACAGGGGCACTGAAGCTTTCTTT
clone_size: once; cdr3_length: 15; d_call: NA; v_call: TRBV5-1; j_call: TRBJ2-5; cdr3_aa: CASSFEGTNRETQYF; cdr3_nt: TGCGCCAGCAGCTTTGAGGGGACCAATCGGGAGACCCAGTACTTC
clone_size: NA; cdr3_length: 14; d_call: TRBD1; v_call: TRBV5-1; j_call: TRBJ2-7; cdr3_aa: CASSLGQGIYEQYF; cdr3_nt: TGCGCCAGCAGCTTGGGACAGGGGATCTACGAGCAGTACTTC
clone_size: few; cdr3_length: 11; d_call: NA; v_call: TRBV19; j_call: TRBJ2-7; cdr3_aa: CAREGVYEQYF; cdr3_nt: TGTGCCAGGGAGGGGGTCTACGAGCAGTACTTC
clone_size: NA; cdr3_length: 14; d_call: NA; v_call: TRBV29-1; j_call: TRBJ2-2; cdr3_aa: CSVREGVYTGELFF; cdr3_nt: TGCAGCGTTAGAGAAGGGGTTTACACCGGGGAGCTGTTTTTT
clone_size: NA; cdr3_length: 15; d_call: TRBD1; v_call: TRBV4-1; j_call: TRBJ1-1; cdr3_aa: CASSQRTGLNTEAFF; cdr3_nt: TGCGCCAGCAGCCAAAGGACAGGGTTGAACACTGAAGCTTTCTTT
clone_size: few; cdr3_length: 14; d_call: NA; v_call: TRBV6-6; j_call: TRBJ2-7; cdr3_aa: CASTHGTDSYEQYF; cdr3_nt: TGTGCCAGCACCCACGGGACGGACTCCTACGAGCAGTACTTC
clone_size: NA; cdr3_length: 16; d_call: NA; v_call: TRBV6-1; j_call: TRBJ2-2; cdr3_aa: CASSERRGPNTGELFF; cdr3_nt: TGTGCCAGCAGTGAAAGGCGGGGCCCGAACACCGGGGAGCTGTTTTTT
clone_size: NA; cdr3_length: 16; d_call: NA; v_call: TRBV7-9; j_call: TRBJ2-5; cdr3_aa: CASSEEWGASEETQYF; cdr3_nt: TGTGCCAGCAGCGAAGAGTGGGGGGCTTCCGAAGAGACCCAGTACTTC